The next 21 T cell receptor beta chains were all read from a single sample in a study of shared clonotypes between healthy human individuals. Assay: immunoSEQ multiplex PCR; the TCRdb copy retains only in-frame clones and omits some. The sample lists about 330,000 clones, around 67% occurring once. Sequenced material: memory CD4+ T cells sorted from blood. The subset here: CD45RA-negative fraction. Receptors originate from a man aged 30 to 45 in good health.

In this sample, this clone turned up many times. The chain couples TRBV6-5 to TRBJ2-1; 8 nucleotides agree with TRBD1. The V and J ends lost 0 bases and 7 bases, in that order; junction bases with no gene match: 5. Germline loops: CDR1 MNHEY, CDR2 SVGAGI. CDR3 length: 15 amino acids. The CDR3 bases are TGTGCCAGCAGTTACTCGAGACAGGGGACTAATGAGCAGTTCTTC. Translating it yields CASSYSRQGTNEQFF.

The V gene is TRBV5-4, the J gene TRBJ1-1; D call uncertain. Germline CDR1 is SGHNT and CDR2 is YYREEE (reference sequence). The CDR3 is 13 residues long. Trimming removed 5 bases from V and 1 base from J, with 9 bases in between. This CDR3 is CASRRGPNTEAFF. CDR3 sequence (DNA): TGTGCCAGCAGACGAGGGCCGAACACTGAAGCTTTCTTT.

About this clone: Distinct nucleotide sequences in the sample also encode this CDR3. V is TRBV7-2 and J is TRBJ1-2, with D unresolved. This CDR3 contains 11 residues. The V gene's germline CDR1 is SGHTA and CDR2 FQGNSA. V was shortened by 5 bases and J by 7 bases, with 8 bases between the two germline ends. CDR3 coding DNA: TGTGCCAGCAGCCCTCGGATTGGCTACACCTTC. This gives the protein CASSPRIGYTF.

The chain is built from TRBV5-1 and TRBJ1-4, with TRBD1 matching over 8 bases. The V gene end was trimmed by 6 bases and the J gene end by 4 bases; junction bases not matched to a gene: 17. This CDR3 has 18 residues. CDR1 is SGHRS and CDR2 is YFSETQ in the germline V gene. The CDR3 sequence is CASKIRTGLFSDNEKLFF. The CDR3 DNA reads TGCGCCAGCAAGATAAGGACAGGGTTGTTTTCGGATAATGAAAAACTGTTTTTT. The whole variable domain, filled in from reference TRBV5-1 and TRBJ1-4, reads KAGVTQTPRYLIKTRGQQVTLSCSPISGHRSVSWYQQTPGQGLQFLFEYFSETQRNKGNFPGRFSGRQFSNSRSEMNVSTLELGDSALYLCASKIRTGLFSDNEKLFFGSGTQLSVL.

The chain joins TRBV5-4 to TRBJ1-4; 11 nucleotides match TRBD1. CDR1 and CDR2 from the germline V gene are SGHNT and YYREEE (reference sequence). The ends lost 3 bases at V and 10 bases at J; junction bases unmatched: 8. The CDR3 sequence is 15 residues long. Here the CDR3 reads CASSYGTGGGVKLFF. CDR3 nucleotides: TGTGCCAGCAGCTACGGGACAGGGGGAGGTGTAAAACTGTTTTTT.

With respect to this clone: This sample also contains other DNA sequences that code for the same CDR3. The chain employs TRBV11-3 and TRBJ2-2; no definite D call. The germline V gene has CDR1 SGHNT and CDR2 YENEEA. This CDR3 region has 13 residues. Trimming removed 5 bases at V and 4 bases at J, with 8 bases between. CDR3 sequence: CASSLVSTGELFF. CDR3 DNA sequence: TGTGCCAGCAGCCTTGTGTCCACCGGGGAGCTGTTTTTT.

Ten or more counts support this clone. The chain has TRBV19 and TRBJ1-2; 7 bases match TRBD1. The V and J ends lost 6 bases and 6 bases, in that order; junction bases with no gene match: 7. The germline V gene has CDR1 LNHDA and CDR2 SQIVND (reference sequence). The length of the CDR3 is 13 residues. CDR3 region: CASRDRLSDGYTF. In DNA, the CDR3 is TGTGCCAGTAGGGACAGGTTAAGCGATGGCTACACCTTC.

J is TRBJ1-5 and V is TRBV18; D not certain. Deletions cut 3 bases from V and 1 base from J, with 10 bases between. In germline, CDR1 is KGHSH, CDR2 LQKENI. This CDR3 has 15 residues. The CDR3 coding sequence is TGTGCCAGCTCACCCGGCGCGGGGAGCAATCAGCCCCAGCATTTT. Amino acid sequence: CASSPGAGSNQPQHF.

The gene calls are TRBV6-1 and TRBJ1-1; D is unclear. Germline-derived CDR1 and CDR2 are MNHNS and SASEGT. Trimming took 5 bases from V and 5 from J, leaving 12 bases between them. The CDR3 length is 13 residues. The CDR3 protein is CASSPGAWTEAFF. DNA for the CDR3: TGTGCCAGCAGTCCAGGTGCCTGGACTGAAGCTTTCTTT.

The chain has TRBV9 and TRBJ2-2; a weak D match, TRBD2 (6 bases). Germline-derived CDR1 and CDR2 are SGDLS and YYNGEE. Trimming stripped 0 bases from V and 7 bases from J, with 13 bases between. CDR3 size: 15 residues. The CDR3: CASSVGVRDGGELFF. The CDR3 DNA reads TGTGCCAGCAGCGTAGGGGTGCGGGACGGCGGGGAGCTGTTTTTT. Variable domain in full (rest from reference TRBV9 and TRBJ2-2): DSGVTQTPKHLITATGQRVTLRCSPRSGDLSVYWYQQSLDQGLQFLIQYYNGEERAKGNILERFSAQQFPDLHSELNLSSLELGDSALYFCASSVGVRDGGELFFGEGSRLTVL.

This clone was seen just once. The chain recombines TRBV5-1 with TRBJ1-4; TRBD1 might be the D (5 bases). CDR1 and CDR2 from the germline V gene are SGHRS and YFSETQ. The CDR3 is made up of 15 amino acids. Trimming took off 1 base at V and 5 bases at J, with 12 bases between the two ends. The CDR3 reads CASSLNRGENEKLFF. Here the CDR3 DNA reads TGCGCCAGCAGCTTGAACCGGGGGGAAAATGAAAAACTGTTTTTT.

J is TRBJ1-2 and V is TRBV28; D gene ambiguous. CDR1 and CDR2 from the germline V gene are MDHEN and SYDVKM. The CDR3 covers 12 residues. V was shortened by 2 bases and J by 14 bases, with 15 bases between the two germline ends. In nucleotides, the CDR3 is TGTGCCAGCAGTTTAACCCCGACGGCTGAGACCTTC. It specifies CASSLTPTAETF.

The rearrangement joins TRBV5-4 to TRBJ2-2, with 9 nucleotides matching TRBD2. CDR1 and CDR2 (germline): SGHNT, YYREEE (reference sequence). With V trimmed by 4 bases and J by 8 bases, 21 bases remained unmatched. The length of the CDR3 is 19 residues. This chain's CDR3 is CASSPGGRGRAVYMGELFF. Written as DNA, the CDR3 is TGTGCCAGCAGCCCTGGGGGGCGCGGGAGGGCCGTTTATATGGGGGAGCTGTTTTTT.

The V gene is TRBV5-6, the J gene TRBJ2-5, with D unclear. The CDR3 totals 13 residues. The germline V and J ends were trimmed by 0 bases and 5 bases, with 8 bases remaining between them. CDR1 and CDR2 (germline): SGHDT, YYEEEE. The DNA of the CDR3 is TGTGCCAGCAGCTTGGGCCCGGCGGAGACCCAGTACTTC. It codes for CASSLGPAETQYF.

By proportion, this clone is medium-sized (0.01 to 0.1%). The rearrangement links TRBV5-1 to TRBJ1-1; a weak D match, TRBD1 (5 bases). Germline loops: CDR1 SGHRS, CDR2 YFSETQ. This CDR3 comprises 15 residues. V lost 2 bases and J 1 base, leaving 12 bases between the germline ends. The CDR3 bases are TGCGCCAGCAGCTTTAGGGGCAGGACGAACACTGAAGCTTTCTTT. This gives the protein CASSFRGRTNTEAFF.

The V call is TRBV29-1, the J call TRBJ2-3; D not resolved. CDR1 and CDR2 (germline): SQVTM, ANQGSEA. This CDR3 region has 12 residues. Trimming took 3 bases from V and 2 from J, leaving 6 bases between them. The CDR3 DNA is TGCAGCGTTGACAGGCTCACAGATACGCAGTATTTT. It encodes CSVDRLTDTQYF.

The rearrangement uses TRBV5-4 and TRBJ1-1; D gene unclear. The CDR3 length is 15 residues. From germline, CDR1 is SGHNT and CDR2 YYREEE (reference sequence). Trimming cost V 0 bases and J 4 bases, with 13 bases left between them. As DNA, the CDR3 is TGTGCCAGCAGCTTGGAGCAGGCCAGCACCACTGAAGCTTTCTTT. Protein: CASSLEQASTTEAFF.

The rearrangement uses TRBV5-1 and TRBJ2-3; D perhaps matches TRBD2 (6 bases). Germline V lookup: CDR1 SGHRS, CDR2 YFSETQ. The CDR3 covers 12 residues. Between the trimmed V and J ends, which lost 4 bases and 7 bases, there was a span of 10 bases. This CDR3 reads CASSPEGHTQYF. CDR3 nucleotide sequence: TGCGCCAGCAGCCCGGAGGGTCATACGCAGTATTTT. Full variable domain (rest looked up from reference TRBV5-1 and TRBJ2-3): KAGVTQTPRYLIKTRGQQVTLSCSPISGHRSVSWYQQTPGQGLQFLFEYFSETQRNKGNFPGRFSGRQFSNSRSEMNVSTLELGDSALYLCASSPEGHTQYFGPGTRLTVL.

The gene calls are TRBV11-2 and TRBJ1-1, with D possibly TRBD1 on 6 matching bases. Per the germline V gene, CDR1 is SGHAT and CDR2 is FQNNGV. The CDR3 has 13 amino acids. Trimming left V 1 base short and J 8 bases short, with 11 bases between. CDR3 bases: TGTGCCAGCAGCTTAGGGGGGACACTGGAAGCTTTCTTT. It specifies CASSLGGTLEAFF.

Only one count was recorded for this clone. The chain links TRBV5-6 to TRBJ1-2; possibly TRBD1 for D (6 bases). Trimming pared 1 base from V and 7 bases from J, leaving 14 bases between. CDR3 length equals 14 residues. Germline CDR1 reads SGHDT; CDR2 reads YYEEEE. The CDR3 bases are TGTGCCAGCAGCTTGTCACAGGGCGTGACTGGCTACACCTTC. This gives the protein CASSLSQGVTGYTF.

This clone was seen ten or more times. The chain uses TRBV27 and TRBJ2-3, with 7 bases that match TRBD2. Germline V lookup: CDR1 MNHEY, CDR2 SMNVEV (reference sequence). The CDR3 contains 16 residues. V trimming: 0 bases; J trimming: 6 bases; junction bases outside the gene matches: 9. CDR3 region: CASSLSLGREYDTQYF. Written as DNA, the CDR3 is TGTGCCAGCAGTTTATCGCTAGGGCGGGAGTATGATACGCAGTATTTT.